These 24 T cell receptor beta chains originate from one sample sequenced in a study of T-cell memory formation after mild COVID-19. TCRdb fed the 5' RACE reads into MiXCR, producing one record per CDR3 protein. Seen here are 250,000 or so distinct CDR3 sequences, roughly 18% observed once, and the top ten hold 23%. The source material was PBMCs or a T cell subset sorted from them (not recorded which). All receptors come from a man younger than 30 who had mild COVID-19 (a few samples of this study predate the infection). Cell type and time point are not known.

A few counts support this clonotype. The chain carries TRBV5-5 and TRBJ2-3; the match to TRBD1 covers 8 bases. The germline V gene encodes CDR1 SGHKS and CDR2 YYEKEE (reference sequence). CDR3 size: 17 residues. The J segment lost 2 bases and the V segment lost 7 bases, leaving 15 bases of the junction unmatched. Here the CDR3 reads CASSVDRVNHYTDTQYF. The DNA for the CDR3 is TGTGCCAGCTCCGTGGACAGGGTGAACCACTACACAGATACGCAGTATTTT.

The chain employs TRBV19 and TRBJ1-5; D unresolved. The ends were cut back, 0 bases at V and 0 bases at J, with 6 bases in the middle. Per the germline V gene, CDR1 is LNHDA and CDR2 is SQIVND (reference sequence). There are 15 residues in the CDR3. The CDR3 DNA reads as TGTGCCAGTAGTATAGATGCAGCTAGCAATCAGCCCCAGCATTTT. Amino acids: CASSIDAASNQPQHF.

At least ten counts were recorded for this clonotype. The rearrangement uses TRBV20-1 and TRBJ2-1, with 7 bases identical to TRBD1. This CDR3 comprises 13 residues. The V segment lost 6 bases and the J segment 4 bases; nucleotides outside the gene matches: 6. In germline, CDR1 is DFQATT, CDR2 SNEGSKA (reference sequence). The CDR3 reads CSAMPGGYNEQFF. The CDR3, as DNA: TGCAGTGCGATGCCAGGGGGTTACAATGAGCAGTTCTTC.

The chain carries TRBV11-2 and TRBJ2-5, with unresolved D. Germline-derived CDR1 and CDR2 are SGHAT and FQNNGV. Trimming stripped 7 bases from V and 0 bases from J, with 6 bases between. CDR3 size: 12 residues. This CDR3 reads CASTDYQETQYF. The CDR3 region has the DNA TGTGCCAGCACCGACTACCAAGAGACCCAGTACTTC.

CDR3 nucleotides: TGTGCCAGCAGTTATGGGACAGGGGTGTTCGATGAGCAGTTCTTC. The encoded protein is CASSYGTGVFDEQFF. The V gene is TRBV6-2 or TRBV6-3, the J gene TRBJ2-1; 10 bases agree with TRBD1. This CDR3 has 15 amino acids. Germline values: CDR1 MNHEY, CDR2 SVGEGT. J lost 8 bases, V lost 3 bases, and 7 bases had no gene match.

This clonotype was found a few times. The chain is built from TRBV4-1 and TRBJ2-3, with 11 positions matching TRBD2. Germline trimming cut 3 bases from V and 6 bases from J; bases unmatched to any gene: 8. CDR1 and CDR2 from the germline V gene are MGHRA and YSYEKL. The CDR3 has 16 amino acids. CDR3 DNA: TGCGCCAGCAGCCAGGGACTAGCGGAGGGCCGGGATACGCAGTATTTT. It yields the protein CASSQGLAEGRDTQYF.

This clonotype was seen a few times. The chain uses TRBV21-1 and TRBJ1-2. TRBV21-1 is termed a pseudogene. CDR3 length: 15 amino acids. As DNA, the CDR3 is TGTGCCAGCAGCGGGTCACCGGAGGGACCGACTGGCTACACCTTC. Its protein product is CASSGSPEGPTGYTF.

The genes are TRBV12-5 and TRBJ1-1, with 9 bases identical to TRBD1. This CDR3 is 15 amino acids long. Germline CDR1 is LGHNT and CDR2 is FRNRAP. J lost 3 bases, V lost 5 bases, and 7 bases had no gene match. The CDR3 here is CASGAGTGTHTEAFF. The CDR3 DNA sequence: TGTGCTAGTGGTGCTGGGACAGGGACTCACACTGAAGCTTTCTTT.

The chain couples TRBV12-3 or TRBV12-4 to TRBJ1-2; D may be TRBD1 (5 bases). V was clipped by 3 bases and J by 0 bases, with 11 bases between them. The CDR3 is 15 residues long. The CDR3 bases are TGTGCCAGCAGTTTCCTTGCAGGGACTAACTATGGCTACACCTTC. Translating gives CASSFLAGTNYGYTF.

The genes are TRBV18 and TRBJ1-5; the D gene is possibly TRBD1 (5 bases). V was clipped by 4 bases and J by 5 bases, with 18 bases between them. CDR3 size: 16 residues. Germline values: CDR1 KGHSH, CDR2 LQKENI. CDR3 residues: CASSLTPGSWDQPQHF. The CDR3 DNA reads TGTGCCAGCTCACTAACACCAGGGTCCTGGGATCAGCCCCAGCATTTT.

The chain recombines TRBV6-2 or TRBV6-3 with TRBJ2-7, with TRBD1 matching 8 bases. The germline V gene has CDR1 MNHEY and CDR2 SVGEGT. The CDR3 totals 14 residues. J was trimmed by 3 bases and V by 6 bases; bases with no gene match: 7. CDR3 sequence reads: CASSLTGANYEQYF. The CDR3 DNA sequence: TGTGCCAGCAGCCTGACAGGGGCTAACTACGAGCAGTACTTC.

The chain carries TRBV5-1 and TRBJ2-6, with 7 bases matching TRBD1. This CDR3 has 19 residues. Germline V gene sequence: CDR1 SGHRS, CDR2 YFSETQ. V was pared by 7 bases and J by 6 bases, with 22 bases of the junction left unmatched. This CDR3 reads CASAPIFTGAAGEANVLTF. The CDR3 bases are TGCGCCAGCGCCCCGATTTTCACAGGGGCGGCCGGAGAGGCCAACGTCCTGACTTTC.

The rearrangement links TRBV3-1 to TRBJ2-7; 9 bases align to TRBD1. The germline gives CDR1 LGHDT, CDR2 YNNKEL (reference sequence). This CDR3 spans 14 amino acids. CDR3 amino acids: CASSSGQGSHEQYV. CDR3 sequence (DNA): TGTGCCAGCAGCTCGGGACAGGGCTCCCACGAGCAGTACGTC.

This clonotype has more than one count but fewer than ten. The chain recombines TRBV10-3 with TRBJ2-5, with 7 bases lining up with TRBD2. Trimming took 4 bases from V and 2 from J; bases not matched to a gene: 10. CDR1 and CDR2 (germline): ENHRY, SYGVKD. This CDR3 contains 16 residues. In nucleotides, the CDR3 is TGTGCCATCAGTGGTACCACGGGGGGACGACAAGAGACCCAGTACTTC. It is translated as CAISGTTGGRQETQYF.

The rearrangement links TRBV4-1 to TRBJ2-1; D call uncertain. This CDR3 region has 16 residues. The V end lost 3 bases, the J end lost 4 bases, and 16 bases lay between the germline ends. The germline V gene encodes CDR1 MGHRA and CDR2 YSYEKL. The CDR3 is CASSQASSEIYNEQFF. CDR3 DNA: TGCGCCAGCAGCCAGGCCTCCTCGGAAATTTACAATGAGCAGTTCTTC.

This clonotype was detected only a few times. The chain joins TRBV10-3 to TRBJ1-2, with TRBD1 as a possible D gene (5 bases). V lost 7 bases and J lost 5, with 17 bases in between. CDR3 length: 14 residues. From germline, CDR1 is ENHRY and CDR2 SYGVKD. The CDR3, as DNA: TGTGCCATCACCCATGAGGGGACGGTTTATGGCTACACCTTC. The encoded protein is CAITHEGTVYGYTF.

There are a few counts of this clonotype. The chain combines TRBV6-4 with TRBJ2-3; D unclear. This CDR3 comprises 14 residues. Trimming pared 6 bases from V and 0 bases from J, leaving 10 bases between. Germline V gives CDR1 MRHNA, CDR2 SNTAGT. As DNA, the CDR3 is TGTGCCAGCAGAAAGACACCTAGCACAGATACGCAGTATTTT. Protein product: CASRKTPSTDTQYF.

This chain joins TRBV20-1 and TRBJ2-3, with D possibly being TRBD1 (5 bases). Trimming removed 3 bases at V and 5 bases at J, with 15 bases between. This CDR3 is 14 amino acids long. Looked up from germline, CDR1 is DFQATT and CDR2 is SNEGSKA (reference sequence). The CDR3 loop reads CSARTDSSVDTQYF. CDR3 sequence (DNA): TGCAGTGCTAGGACAGACAGCAGTGTAGATACGCAGTATTTT.

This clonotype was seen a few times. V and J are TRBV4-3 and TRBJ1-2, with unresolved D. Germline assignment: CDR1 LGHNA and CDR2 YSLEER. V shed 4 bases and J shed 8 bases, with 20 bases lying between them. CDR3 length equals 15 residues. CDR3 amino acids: CASSPPPWALGGYTF. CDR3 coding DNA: TGCGCCAGCAGCCCTCCCCCTTGGGCTCTGGGGGGCTACACCTTC.

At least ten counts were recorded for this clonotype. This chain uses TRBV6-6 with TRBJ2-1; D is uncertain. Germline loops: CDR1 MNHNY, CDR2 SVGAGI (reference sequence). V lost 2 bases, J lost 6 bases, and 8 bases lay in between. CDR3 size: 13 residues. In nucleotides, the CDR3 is TGTGCCAGCAGTTACGTCTCTAGCAATGAGCAGTTCTTC. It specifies CASSYVSSNEQFF.

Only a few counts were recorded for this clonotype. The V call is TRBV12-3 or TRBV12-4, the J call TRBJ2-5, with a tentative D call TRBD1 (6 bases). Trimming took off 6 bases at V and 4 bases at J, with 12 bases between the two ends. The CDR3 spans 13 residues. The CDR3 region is CASREQGGETQYF. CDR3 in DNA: TGTGCCAGCAGGGAACAGGGTGGAGAGACCCAGTACTTC.

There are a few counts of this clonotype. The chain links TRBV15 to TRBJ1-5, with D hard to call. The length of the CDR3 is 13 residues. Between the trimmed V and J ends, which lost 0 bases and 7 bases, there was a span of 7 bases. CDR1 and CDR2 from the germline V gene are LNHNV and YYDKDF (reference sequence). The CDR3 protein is CATSREEEQPQHF. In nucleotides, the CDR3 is TGTGCCACCAGCAGAGAAGAGGAACAGCCCCAGCATTTT.

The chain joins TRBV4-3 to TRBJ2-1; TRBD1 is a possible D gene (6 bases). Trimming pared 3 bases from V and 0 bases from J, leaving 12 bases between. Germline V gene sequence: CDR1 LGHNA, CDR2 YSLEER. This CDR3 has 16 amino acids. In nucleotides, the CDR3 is TGCGCCAGCAGCCAGGAAGACAGGTACTCCTACAATGAGCAGTTCTTC. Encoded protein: CASSQEDRYSYNEQFF.

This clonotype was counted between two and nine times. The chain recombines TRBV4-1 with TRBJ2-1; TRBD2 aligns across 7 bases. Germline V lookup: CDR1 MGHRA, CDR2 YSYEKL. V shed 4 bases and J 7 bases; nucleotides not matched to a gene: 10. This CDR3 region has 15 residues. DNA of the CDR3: TGCGCCAGCAGCCTATGGGAGGGAATCTCGAATGAGCAGTTCTTC. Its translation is CASSLWEGISNEQFF.